Listed here are 9 T cell receptor gamma chains from one sample, sequenced in a study of gammadelta T cells in human blood. TCRdb re-called the RT-PCR reads using CATT. Of more than 450 gamma-chain clones listed, roughly 7% are singletons. Material for sequencing was non-Vgamma9Vdelta2 gamma-delta T cells from fetal blood. All receptors derive from a human fetus.

This clone was seen a handful of times. TCRdb attributes to this sequence the protein of a much larger clone, which differs from the DNA translation at residue 4; a read error is likely, and the protein displayed is translated from the DNA. This rearrangement joins TRGV10 to TRGJP1. TRGV10 has ORF status, its function being uncertain. The junction had 2 bases not matched to a gene; V was cut back by 9 bases and J by 0 bases. This CDR3 has 13 residues. CDR3 sequence (DNA): TGTGCTGCGTGTGATACCACTGGTTGGTTCAAGATATTT. Encoded protein: CAACDTTGWFKIF.

By proportion, this clone is large. The chain links TRGV4 to TRGJP1. V lost 0 bases and J lost 4; bases outside the gene matches: 8. The CDR3 spans 16 residues. The V gene's germline CDR1 is EGSTGY and CDR2 YDSYTSSV. The CDR3 coding sequence is TGTGCCACCTGGGATGGGCGTTGGGGCACTGGTTGGTTCAAGATATTT. It encodes CATWDGRWGTGWFKIF.

This clone counts as large. The same CDR3 arises from other DNA sequences in this sample as well. The rearrangement uses TRGV10 and TRGJP2. TRGV10 has ORF status, its function being uncertain. The length of the CDR3 is 14 residues. J gave up 3 bases and V 11 bases, and 10 bases lay outside the gene matches. The CDR3 loop reads CAAPAVGSDWIKTF. The CDR3 region has the DNA TGTGCTGCGCCAGCCGTGGGTAGTGATTGGATCAAGACGTTT.

This clone has only a few counts. V and J are TRGV9 and TRGJP1. Assignment of the J gene here rests on matching the DNA to germline, because TCRdb gives none. V shed 0 bases, J shed 0 bases, and the junction held 7 bases outside the gene matches. CDR1 and CDR2 from the germline V gene are GITISATS and ISYDGTV (reference sequence). This CDR3 is built from 17 residues. The CDR3 spells CALWEVRADTTGWFKIF. Here the CDR3 DNA reads TGTGCCTTGTGGGAGGTGCGGGCGGATACCACTGGTTGGTTCAAGATATTT.

The chain couples TRGV9 to TRGJ1 or TRGJ2. In the absence of a J gene in TCRdb, the DNA was matched to germline to assign it here. The V gene end was trimmed by 0 bases and the J gene end by 7 bases; junction bases not matched to a gene: 3. The CDR3 has 12 residues. The germline V gene encodes CDR1 GITISATS and CDR2 ISYDGTV (reference sequence). The CDR3 protein is CALWEVNYKKLF. Written as DNA, the CDR3 is TGTGCCTTGTGGGAGGTGAACTATAAGAAACTCTTT.

Within the sample, this clone is large (0.1 to 1%). This sequence joins TRGV8 and TRGJ1 or TRGJ2. Germline CDR1 and CDR2: VENAVY and YDSYNSRV. The CDR3 spans 13 residues. Germline trimming cut 1 base from V and 5 bases from J; bases unmatched to any gene: 5. DNA of the CDR3: TGTGCCACCTGGGATAGAATTAATTATAAGAAACTCTTT. Translation gives CATWDRINYKKLF.

This clone is large. The chain is built from TRGV8 and TRGJ1 or TRGJ2. Germline values: CDR1 VENAVY, CDR2 YDSYNSRV. With 5 bases clipped from V and 1 base from J, the junction kept 5 bases outside the gene matches. The CDR3 runs 13 residues. CDR3 region: CATWGINYYKKLF. CDR3 coding DNA: TGTGCCACCTGGGGCATCAATTATTATAAGAAACTCTTT.

This clone was counted a few times. Translating the DNA gives a protein that differs from the TCRdb entry at residue 6; the protein shown here is that DNA translation. V gene TRGV4 combines with J gene TRGJ1 or TRGJ2. Germline V gene data show CDR1 as EGSTGY and CDR2 as YDSYTSSV. The CDR3 covers 11 residues. V trimming: 6 bases; J trimming: 6 bases; junction bases outside the gene matches: 5. The CDR3 sequence is CATWLLYKKLF. DNA for the CDR3: TGTGCCACCTGGCTCCTTTATAAGAAACTCTTT.

Concerning this clone: The protein held in TCRdb is that of a much larger clone and does not match this DNA's translation at residue 6, likely because of a read error; the protein shown is translated from the DNA. This chain uses TRGV10 with TRGJ1 or TRGJ2. TRGV10 is noted as an ORF with a role that remains uncertain. With V trimmed by 8 bases and J by 0 bases, 5 bases remained unmatched. This CDR3 has 13 residues. CDR3 sequence reads: CAAWESNYYKKLF. The CDR3 nucleotides read TGTGCTGCGTGGGAATCGAATTATTATAAGAAACTCTTT.